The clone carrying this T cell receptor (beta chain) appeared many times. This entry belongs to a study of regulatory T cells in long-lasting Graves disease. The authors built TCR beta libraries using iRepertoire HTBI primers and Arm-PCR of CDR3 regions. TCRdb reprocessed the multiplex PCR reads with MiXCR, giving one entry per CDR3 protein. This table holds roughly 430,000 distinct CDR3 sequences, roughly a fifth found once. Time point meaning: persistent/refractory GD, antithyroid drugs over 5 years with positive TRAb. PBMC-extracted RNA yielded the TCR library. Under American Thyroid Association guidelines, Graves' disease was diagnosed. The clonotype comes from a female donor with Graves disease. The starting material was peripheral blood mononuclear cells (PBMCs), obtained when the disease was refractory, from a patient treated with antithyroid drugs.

CDR3 residues: CASSSGGSAEAFF. The CDR3 DNA is TGTGCCAGCAGTTCAGGGGGGTCTGCTGAAGCTTTCTTT. The rearrangement links TRBV12-3 or TRBV12-4 to TRBJ1-1, with TRBD1 matching 7 bases. J gave up 6 bases and V 4 bases, and 5 bases lay outside the gene matches. The CDR3 loop spans 13 amino acids.